Included here is one T cell receptor (beta chain) sequence, with context. This sample stems from a study of shared clonotypes between healthy human individuals. V shed 3 bases, J shed 7 bases, and the junction held 7 bases outside the gene matches. From germline, CDR1 is SGHNT and CDR2 YYREEE (reference sequence). This CDR3 spans 16 amino acids. The method was immunoSEQ multiplex PCR; TCRdb's version includes in-frame clones alone and lacks a portion of them. This table holds over a million clones, 98% found once. The J gene is TRBJ2-2, the V gene TRBV5-4, with 12 bases identical to TRBD2. The TCR sequence derives from a man aged 25-45 years in good health. Sequencing was carried out using naive CD4+ T cells sorted from blood. Subset in this sample: CD45RA+ positively selected. In nucleotides, the CDR3 is TGTGCCAGCAGCTCGACTAGCGGGAGAGGGTTCGGGGAGCTGTTTTTT. Translating it yields CASSSTSGRGFGELFF.